One T cell receptor beta chain is described in this entry. The antigen is unknown. The data were obtained in a study of beta chain features in type 1 diabetes. About the research overall: No age, gender or cell yield differences were seen between patients and healthy donors.

V was pared by 4 bases and J by 3 bases, with 24 bases between. Germline values: CDR1 KGHSH, CDR2 LQKENI. This CDR3 spans 18 amino acids. In all sorted populations, purity surpassed 98%. Study-wide results and limits: TCRB CDR3s were moderately but significantly shorter in Type 1 diabetes patients in all four CD4+ subsets.

The authors reverse transcribed all of the isolated RNA, so sequencing captured expressed TCRB transcripts. The method was immunoSEQ multiplex PCR; TCRdb's version includes in-frame clones alone and lacks a portion of them. The table has about 340,000 clones, approximately 9.9% seen once. The receptor was derived from a man in his thirties or forties with type 1 diabetes. The chain is built from TRBV18 and TRBJ1-1, with D perhaps matching TRBD1 (5 bases). The source material was central memory CD4+ T cells from blood. The CDR3 region has the DNA TGTGCCAGCTCACTTACACGGGTACAGGCGGTGTCGGACACTGAAGCTTTCTTT. Amino acids: CASSLTRVQAVSDTEAFF.